The 13 T cell receptor beta chains in this list originate from one sample, sequenced in a study of cytomegalovirus exposure and HLA in healthy donors. The PCR ran on 60 Vbeta and 13 Jbeta primers. Some clones are missing from TCRdb's copy, which holds only in-frame ones; the method was immunoSEQ multiplex PCR. The sample records about 160,000 clones, 65% to 85% being singletons. Sequenced material: PBMCs. These receptors all stem from a woman between 40 and 50 years old in good health and CMV-seropositive.

The V gene is TRBV6-5, the J gene TRBJ2-5, with 10 bases identical to TRBD1. This CDR3 is 16 amino acids long. Per germline, CDR1 MNHEY and CDR2 SVGAGI. V shed 0 bases, J shed 5 bases, and the junction held 6 bases outside the gene matches. This CDR3 reads CASSYSGQGQGETQYF. The CDR3 region has the DNA TGTGCCAGCAGTTACTCGGGACAGGGGCAAGGCGAGACCCAGTACTTC.

The gene calls are TRBV2 and TRBJ1-1; D is possibly TRBD1 (5 bases). This CDR3 is 11 amino acids long. V was pared by 7 bases and J by 5 bases, with 8 bases between. Per germline, CDR1 SNHLY and CDR2 FYNNEI. The CDR3 spells CASTGRTEAFF. The CDR3 nucleotides are TGTGCCAGCACAGGGAGGACTGAAGCTTTCTTT.

The rearrangement joins TRBV9 to TRBJ2-5, with 7 bases aligning to TRBD2. TRBJ2-7 explains the end of the DNA better; the J call may be wrong. This CDR3 region has 16 residues. Per germline, CDR1 SGDLS and CDR2 YYNGEE. CDR3 nucleotides: TGTGCCAGCAGCCCCCGGGGGAGCGGGATGTCCTACGAGCAGTACTTC. This encodes CASSPRGSGMSYEQYF.

The chain is built from TRBV2 and TRBJ1-1, with D possibly TRBD1 on 6 matching bases. Trimming stripped 2 bases from V and 5 bases from J, with 18 bases between. The CDR3 length is 16 residues. In germline, CDR1 is SNHLY, CDR2 FYNNEI. The CDR3: CASSERMVGGGTEAFF. CDR3 sequence (DNA): TGTGCCAGCAGTGAAAGGATGGTGGGAGGGGGGACTGAAGCTTTCTTT.

V and J are TRBV4-3 and TRBJ1-1; 9 nucleotides line up with TRBD1. The V gene end was trimmed by 0 bases and the J gene end by 1 base; junction bases not matched to a gene: 3. CDR1 is LGHNA, CDR2 YSLEER, per germline. The CDR3 sequence is 16 residues long. This chain's CDR3 is CASSQDPGQGNTEAFF. In DNA, the CDR3 is TGCGCCAGCAGCCAAGATCCGGGACAGGGGAACACTGAAGCTTTCTTT.

This clone was seen a few times. V and J are TRBV9 and TRBJ1-2; D is ambiguous. V lost 3 bases, J lost 6 bases, and 18 bases lay in between. This CDR3 spans 15 amino acids. Per germline, CDR1 SGDLS and CDR2 YYNGEE. The CDR3 region has the DNA TGTGCCAGCAGCGCGACCGGGAGCCAAGAAAATGGCTACACCTTC. Translated, it gives CASSATGSQENGYTF.

Regarding this clone: An end of the junction differs from the germline gene, which may be a read error. This chain uses TRBV29-1 with TRBJ2-3, with 8 bases identical to TRBD1. The CDR3 sequence is 13 residues long. Germline V CDR1 and CDR2: SQVTM, ANQGSEA. CDR3 bases: TGCAGCGCCATAGGACAGGGAGGAGGTACGCGGTATTTT. Translating gives CSAIGQGGGTRYF.

A few counts support this clone. V gene TRBV14 combines with J gene TRBJ1-4; D gene unclear. The CDR3 extends over 19 amino acids. Per germline, CDR1 SGHDN and CDR2 FVKESK. The V and J ends lost 2 bases and 0 bases respectively, with 19 bases between them. CDR3: CASSQSLYSYSATNEKLFF. The CDR3 DNA is TGTGCCAGCAGCCAATCCCTTTACTCGTATTCTGCAACTAATGAAAAACTGTTTTTT. The whole variable domain, filled in from reference TRBV14 and TRBJ1-4, reads EAGVTQFPSHSVIEKGQTVTLRCDPISGHDNLYWYRRVMGKEIKFLLHFVKESKQDESGMPNNRFLAERTGGTYSTLKVQPAELEDSGVYFCASSQSLYSYSATNEKLFFGSGTQLSVL.

V is TRBV4-3 and J is TRBJ2-3; TRBD2 aligns across 8 bases. The CDR3 is 20 residues long. Germline V CDR1 and CDR2: LGHNA, YSLEER. After removal of 1 base from V and 2 bases from J, the junction contained 17 bases not matched to a gene. The CDR3 nucleotides read TGCGCCAGCAGCCAAGGTCAAGAAGCGGGAGTTGACCCCCCCACAGATACGCAGTATTTT. Translating gives CASSQGQEAGVDPPTDTQYF.

V gene TRBV19 combines with J gene TRBJ2-7; 11 bases agree with TRBD2. This CDR3 comprises 16 residues. V lost 5 bases and J lost 2; bases outside the gene matches: 8. The germline CDR1 and CDR2 sequences are LNHDA and SQIVND (reference sequence). The CDR3, as DNA: TGTGCCAGTAGTGACCTGACTAGCGGGAACCCCTACGAGCAGTACTTC. Translated, it gives CASSDLTSGNPYEQYF.

The J gene is TRBJ1-5, the V gene TRBV28, with TRBD1 matching over 10 bases. The CDR3 has 16 residues. CDR1 and CDR2 (germline): MDHEN, SYDVKM. V was pared by 3 bases and J by 7 bases, with 9 bases of the junction left unmatched. CDR3 DNA: TGTGCCAGCAGTTTGCCCGGGACAGGGGTCTGGCAGCCCCAGCATTTT. Its translation is CASSLPGTGVWQPQHF.

This chain connects TRBV13 to TRBJ2-5; a weak D match, TRBD2 (7 bases). The DNA end lines up better with TRBJ2-7; the J call may be wrong. The length of the CDR3 is 14 residues. Germline lookup yields CDR1 PRHDT and CDR2 FYEKMQ (reference sequence). CDR3 nucleotide sequence: TGTGCCAGCGGGCGGGGGCGGCCCTCCTACGAGCAGTACTTC. Residues: CASGRGRPSYEQYF.

The chain combines TRBV7-9 with TRBJ1-1; 7 nucleotides agree with TRBD1. The CDR3 is made up of 13 amino acids. With V trimmed by 3 bases and J by 7 bases, 5 bases remained unmatched. CDR1 is SEHNR, CDR2 FQNEAQ, per germline (reference sequence). The CDR3 region is CASSFSQGIEAFF. The CDR3 DNA follows: TGTGCCAGCAGCTTCTCACAGGGGATTGAAGCTTTCTTT.